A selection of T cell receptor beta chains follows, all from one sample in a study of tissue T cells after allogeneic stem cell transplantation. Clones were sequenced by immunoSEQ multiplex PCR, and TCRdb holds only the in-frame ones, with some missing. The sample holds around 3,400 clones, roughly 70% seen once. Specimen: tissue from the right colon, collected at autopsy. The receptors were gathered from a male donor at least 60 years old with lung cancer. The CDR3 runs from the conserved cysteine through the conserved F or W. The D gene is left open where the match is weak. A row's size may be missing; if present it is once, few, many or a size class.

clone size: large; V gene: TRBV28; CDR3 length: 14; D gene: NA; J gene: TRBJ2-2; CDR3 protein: CASSPSSAAGELFF; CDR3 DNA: TGTGCCAGCAGTCCGTCCTCGGCCGCCGGGGAGCTGTTTTTT
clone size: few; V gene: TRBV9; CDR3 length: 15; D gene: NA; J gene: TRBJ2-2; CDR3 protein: CASSVATERTGELFF; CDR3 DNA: TGTGCCAGCAGCGTAGCAACAGAACGCACCGGGGAGCTGTTTTTT
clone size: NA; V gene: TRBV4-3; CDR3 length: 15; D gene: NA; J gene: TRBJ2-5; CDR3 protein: CASSQGDSLGETQYF; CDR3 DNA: TGCGCCAGCAGCCAAGGGGACTCTCTGGGAGAGACCCAGTACTTC
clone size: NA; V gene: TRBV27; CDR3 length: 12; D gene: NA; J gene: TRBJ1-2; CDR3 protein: CASSSPGRGYTF; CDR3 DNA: TGTGCCAGCAGTTCCCCAGGGCGAGGCTACACCTTC
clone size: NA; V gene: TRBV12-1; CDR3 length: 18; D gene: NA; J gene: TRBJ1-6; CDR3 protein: CASSFALDDRGNNSPLHF; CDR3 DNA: TGTGCCAGCAGCTTTGCCCTTGATGACAGGGGGAATAATTCACCCCTCCACTTT
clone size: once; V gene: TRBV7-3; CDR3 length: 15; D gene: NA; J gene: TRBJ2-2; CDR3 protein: CASSLRPGPTGELFF; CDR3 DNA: TGTGCCAGCAGCTTAAGACCGGGGCCCACCGGGGAGCTGTTTTTT
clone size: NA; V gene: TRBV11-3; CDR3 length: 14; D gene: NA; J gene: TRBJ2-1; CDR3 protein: CASSPGGGLNEQFF; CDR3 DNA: TGTGCCAGCAGCCCGGGTGGCGGCTTGAATGAGCAGTTCTTC
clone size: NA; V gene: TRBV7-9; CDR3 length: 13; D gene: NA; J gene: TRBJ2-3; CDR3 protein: CASRTQYADTQYF; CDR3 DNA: TGTGCCAGCAGAACCCAATACGCAGATACGCAGTATTTT
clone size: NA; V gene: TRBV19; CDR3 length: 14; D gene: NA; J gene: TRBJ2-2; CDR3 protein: CATKEGDITGELFF; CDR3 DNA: TGTGCCACCAAAGAGGGGGATATCACCGGGGAGCTGTTTTTT
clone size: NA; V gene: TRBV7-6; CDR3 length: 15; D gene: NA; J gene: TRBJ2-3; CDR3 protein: CASSPLGVSTDTQYF; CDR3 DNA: TGTGCCAGCAGCCCCCTAGGTGTGTCCACAGATACGCAGTATTTT
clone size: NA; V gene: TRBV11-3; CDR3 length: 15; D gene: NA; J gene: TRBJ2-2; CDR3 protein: CASSPTLGNTGELFF; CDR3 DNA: TGTGCCAGCAGCCCTACATTGGGGAACACCGGGGAGCTGTTTTTT
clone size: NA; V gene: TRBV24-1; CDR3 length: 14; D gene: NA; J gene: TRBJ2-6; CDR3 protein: CATSRGAGANVLTF; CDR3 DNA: TGTGCCACCAGTCGAGGGGCCGGGGCCAACGTCCTGACTTTC
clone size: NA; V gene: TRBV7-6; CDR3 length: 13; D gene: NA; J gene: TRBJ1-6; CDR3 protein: CASRALDNSPLHF; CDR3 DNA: TGTGCCAGCAGGGCCCTAGATAATTCACCCCTCCACTTT
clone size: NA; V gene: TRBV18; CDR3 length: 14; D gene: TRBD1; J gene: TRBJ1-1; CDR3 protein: CASSRDRKNTEAFF; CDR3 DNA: TGTGCCAGCTCACGGGACAGAAAGAACACTGAAGCTTTCTTT
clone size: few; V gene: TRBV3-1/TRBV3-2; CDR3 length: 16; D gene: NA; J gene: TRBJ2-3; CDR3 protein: CASSQSGTHSTDTQYF; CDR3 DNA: TGTGCCAGCAGCCAATCCGGGACACATAGCACAGATACGCAGTATTTT
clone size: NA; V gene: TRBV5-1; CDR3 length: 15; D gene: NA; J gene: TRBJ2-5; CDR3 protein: CASSLGAGYGETQYF; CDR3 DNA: TGCGCCAGCAGCTTGGGTGCGGGATATGGGGAGACCCAGTACTTC
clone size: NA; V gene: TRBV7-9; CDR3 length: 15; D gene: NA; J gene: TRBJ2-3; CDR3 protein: CASSSGSTSTDTQYF; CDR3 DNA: TGTGCCAGCAGCTCCGGGTCGACTAGCACAGATACGCAGTATTTT
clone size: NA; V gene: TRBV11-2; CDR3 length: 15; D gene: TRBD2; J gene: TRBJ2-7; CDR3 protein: CASSLAWEGSYEQYF; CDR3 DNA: TGTGCCAGCAGCCTTGCCTGGGAGGGCTCCTACGAGCAGTACTTC
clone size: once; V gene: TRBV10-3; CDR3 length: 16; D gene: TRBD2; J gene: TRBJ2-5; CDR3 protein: CAISEPKDGSGGTQYF; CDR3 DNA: TGTGCCATCAGTGAACCCAAAGATGGAAGCGGGGGGACCCAGTACTTC
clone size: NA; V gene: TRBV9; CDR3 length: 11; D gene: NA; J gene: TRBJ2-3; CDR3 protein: CASSDTDTQYF; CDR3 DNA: TGTGCCAGCAGCGACACAGATACGCAGTATTTT
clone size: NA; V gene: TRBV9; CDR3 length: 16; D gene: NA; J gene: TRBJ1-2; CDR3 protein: CASSVTGLWRDYGYTF; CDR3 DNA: TGTGCCAGCAGCGTTACAGGGTTGTGGAGAGACTATGGCTACACCTTC
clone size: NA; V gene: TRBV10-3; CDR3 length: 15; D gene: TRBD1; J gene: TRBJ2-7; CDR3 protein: CAISDGTGGTYEQYF; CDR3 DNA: TGTGCCATCAGTGATGGGACAGGGGGCACCTACGAGCAGTACTTC
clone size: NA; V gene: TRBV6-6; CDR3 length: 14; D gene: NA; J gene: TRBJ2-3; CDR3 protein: CASTRGGLTDTQYF; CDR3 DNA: TGTGCCAGCACCAGGGGGGGCTTGACAGATACGCAGTATTTT
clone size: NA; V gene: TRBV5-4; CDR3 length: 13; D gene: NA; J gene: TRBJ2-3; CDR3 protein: CASSLAGTDTQYF; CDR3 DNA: TGTGCCAGCAGCTTAGCAGGGACAGATACGCAGTATTTT
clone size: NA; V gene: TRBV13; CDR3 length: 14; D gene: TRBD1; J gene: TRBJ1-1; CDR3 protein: CASSFWTGNTEAFF; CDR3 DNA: TGTGCCAGCAGCTTCTGGACAGGGAACACTGAAGCTTTCTTT
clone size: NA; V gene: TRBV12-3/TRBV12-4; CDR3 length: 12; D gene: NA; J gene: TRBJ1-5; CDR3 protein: CASRLVGQPQHF; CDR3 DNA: TGTGCCAGCCGTCTGGTGGGTCAGCCCCAGCATTTT
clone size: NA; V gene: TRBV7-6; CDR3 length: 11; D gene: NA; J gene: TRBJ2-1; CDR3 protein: CASSLGGEQFF; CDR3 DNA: TGTGCCAGCAGCTTAGGTGGTGAGCAGTTCTTC
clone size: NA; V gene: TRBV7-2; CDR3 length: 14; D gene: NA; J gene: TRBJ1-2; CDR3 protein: CASSLNYGRYGYTF; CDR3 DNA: TGTGCCAGCAGCCTAAATTACGGCCGTTATGGCTACACCTTC
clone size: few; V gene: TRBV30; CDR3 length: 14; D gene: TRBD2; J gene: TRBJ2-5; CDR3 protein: CAWTSGGSQETQYF; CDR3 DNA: TGTGCCTGGACTAGCGGGGGGTCCCAAGAGACCCAGTACTTC
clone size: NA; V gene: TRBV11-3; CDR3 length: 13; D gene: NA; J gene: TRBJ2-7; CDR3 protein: CASSLGPRDEQYF; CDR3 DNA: TGTGCCAGCAGCTTAGGACCTCGGGACGAGCAGTACTTC
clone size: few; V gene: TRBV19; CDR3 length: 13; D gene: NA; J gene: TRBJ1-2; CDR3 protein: CASSPDRPYGYTF; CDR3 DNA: TGTGCCAGTAGTCCAGACAGACCCTATGGCTACACCTTC
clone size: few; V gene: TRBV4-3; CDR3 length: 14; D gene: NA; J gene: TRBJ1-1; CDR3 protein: CASSQDRTNTEAFF; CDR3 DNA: TGCGCCAGCAGCCAAGATCGGACGAACACTGAAGCTTTCTTT
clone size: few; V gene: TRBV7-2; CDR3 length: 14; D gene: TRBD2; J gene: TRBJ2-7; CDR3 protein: CASSSSGSTYEQYF; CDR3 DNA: TGTGCCAGCAGCTCTAGCGGGAGCACCTACGAGCAGTACTTC
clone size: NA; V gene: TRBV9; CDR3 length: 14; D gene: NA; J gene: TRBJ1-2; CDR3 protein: CASSGGWTNYGYTF; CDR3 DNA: TGTGCCAGCAGCGGGGGGTGGACTAACTATGGCTACACCTTC
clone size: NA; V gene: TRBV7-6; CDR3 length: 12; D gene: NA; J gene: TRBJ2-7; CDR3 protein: CASSPAAYEQYF; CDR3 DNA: TGTGCCAGCAGCCCAGCTGCCTACGAGCAGTACTTC
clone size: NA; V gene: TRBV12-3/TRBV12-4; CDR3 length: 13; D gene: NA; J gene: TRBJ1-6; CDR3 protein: CASSLTPPFPLHF; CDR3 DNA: TGTGCCAGCAGTTTAACACCTCCCTTCCCCCTCCACTTT
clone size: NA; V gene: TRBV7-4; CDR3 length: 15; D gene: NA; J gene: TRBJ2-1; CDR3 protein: CASSLAGTPNDEQFF; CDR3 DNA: TGTGCCAGCAGCTTAGCCGGGACACCCAACGATGAGCAGTTCTTC
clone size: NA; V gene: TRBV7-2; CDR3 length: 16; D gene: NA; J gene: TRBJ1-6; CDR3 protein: CASSLGPGGRASPLHF; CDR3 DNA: TGTGCCAGCAGCTTAGGGCCCGGGGGGCGGGCTTCACCCCTCCACTTT
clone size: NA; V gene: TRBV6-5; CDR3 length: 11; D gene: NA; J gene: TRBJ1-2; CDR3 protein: CASSPGAGYTF; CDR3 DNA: TGTGCCAGCAGTCCAGGGGCTGGCTACACCTTC
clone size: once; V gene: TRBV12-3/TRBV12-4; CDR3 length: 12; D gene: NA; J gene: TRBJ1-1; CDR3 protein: CASSLRVTEAFF; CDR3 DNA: TGTGCCAGCAGTTTAAGGGTCACTGAAGCTTTCTTT
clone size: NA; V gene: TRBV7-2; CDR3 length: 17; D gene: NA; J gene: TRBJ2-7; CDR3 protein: CASSCVPGAPPSYEQYF; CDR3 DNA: TGTGCCAGCAGCTGTGTTCCAGGGGCTCCGCCCTCCTACGAGCAGTACTTC
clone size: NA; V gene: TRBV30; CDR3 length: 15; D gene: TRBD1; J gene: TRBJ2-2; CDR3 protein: CAWTLGTANTGELFF; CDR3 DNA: TGTGCCTGGACCCTCGGGACAGCAAACACCGGGGAGCTGTTTTTT
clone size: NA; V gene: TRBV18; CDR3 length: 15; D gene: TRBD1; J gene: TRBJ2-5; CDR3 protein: CASSPGTGRQETQYF; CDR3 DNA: TGTGCCAGCTCACCCGGGACAGGGCGACAAGAGACCCAGTACTTC
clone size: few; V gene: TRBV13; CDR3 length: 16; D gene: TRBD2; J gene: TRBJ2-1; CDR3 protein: CASSDARLAGANEQFF; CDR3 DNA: TGTGCCAGCAGCGACGCCCGACTAGCGGGGGCTAATGAGCAGTTCTTC
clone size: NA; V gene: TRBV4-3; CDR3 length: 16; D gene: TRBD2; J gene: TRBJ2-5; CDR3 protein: CASSQTVRGREETQYF; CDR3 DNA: TGCGCCAGCAGCCAAACGGTCCGAGGGAGGGAGGAGACCCAGTACTTC
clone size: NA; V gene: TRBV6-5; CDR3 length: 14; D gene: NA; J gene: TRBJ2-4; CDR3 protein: CASSRPGMGNIQYF; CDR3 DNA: TGTGCCAGCAGCCGCCCGGGCATGGGAAACATTCAGTACTTC
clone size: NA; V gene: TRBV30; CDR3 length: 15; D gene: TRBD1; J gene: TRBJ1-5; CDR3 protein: CAWSTPGQTNQPQHF; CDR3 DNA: TGTGCCTGGAGTACCCCGGGACAGACCAATCAGCCCCAGCATTTT
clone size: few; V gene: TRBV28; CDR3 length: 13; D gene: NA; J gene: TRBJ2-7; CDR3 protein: CASSLVGRAEQYF; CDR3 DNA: TGTGCCAGCAGTTTAGTCGGGCGAGCGGAACAGTACTTC
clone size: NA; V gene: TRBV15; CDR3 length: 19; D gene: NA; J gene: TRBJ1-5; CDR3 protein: CATSRENLGVRYSNQPQHF; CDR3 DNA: TGTGCCACCAGCAGAGAAAATTTGGGGGTTCGCTATAGCAATCAGCCCCAGCATTTT
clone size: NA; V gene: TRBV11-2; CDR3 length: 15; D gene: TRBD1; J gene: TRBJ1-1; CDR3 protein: CASSFQPGGQGYAFF; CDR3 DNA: TGTGCCAGCAGCTTCCAACCCGGAGGACAGGGTTATGCTTTCTTT
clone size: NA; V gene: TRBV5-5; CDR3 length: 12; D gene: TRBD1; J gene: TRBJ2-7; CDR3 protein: CASRAQGGEQYF; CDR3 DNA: TGTGCCAGCAGGGCACAGGGGGGCGAGCAGTACTTC